Below, one TCR beta chain is given with its context. Germline V CDR1 and CDR2: MGHRA, YSYEKL. The trim removed 1 base at V and 9 bases at J, leaving 7 bases unmatched. CDR3 size: 16 residues. The data stem from a study of T-cell memory formation after mild COVID-19. About the research overall: Clusters were largely donor specific.

One entry per CDR3 protein, called by TCRdb with MiXCR from the 5' RACE reads. Among about 350,000 distinct CDR3 sequences, around 28% were seen once, and the ten largest hold roughly 14%. The sequence came from an adult woman who had mild COVID-19 (a few samples of this study predate the infection). Cell type and time point are not known. Sequenced sample: PBMCs or a T cell subset sorted from them (not recorded which). The chain combines TRBV4-1 with TRBJ2-1; 12 bases are shared with TRBD2. In nucleotides, the CDR3 is TGCGCCAGCAGCCAAGTGGATATGGGACTAGCGGGTGAGCAGTTCTTC. It is translated as CASSQVDMGLAGEQFF.